Below are 20 T cell receptor beta chains sequenced from a single sample in a study of blood T cell repertoires in COVID-19. Libraries were prepared by immunoSEQ multiplex PCR; TCRdb keeps only in-frame clonotypes and omits some of them. Of 240,000 or so clones in the sample, approximately 90% are singletons; the top ten hold 0.87%. The sequenced sample consisted of PBMCs or T cells enriched from blood (not recorded which). The receptors derive from a man over 45 who had been exposed to COVID-19.

The genes are TRBV18 and TRBJ1-2; 8 bases are a match to TRBD1. The V gene end was trimmed by 7 bases and the J gene end by 3 bases; junction bases not matched to a gene: 13. The CDR3 has 16 amino acids. Per germline, CDR1 KGHSH and CDR2 LQKENI. In DNA form, the CDR3 reads TGTGCCAGCTTACCTCGAAGACAGGGGCTGTACTATGGCTACACCTTC. The encoded protein is CASLPRRQGLYYGYTF.

There are a few counts of this clone. The rearrangement joins TRBV6-5 to TRBJ1-2, with D maybe TRBD1 (5 bases). Germline V lookup: CDR1 MNHEY, CDR2 SVGAGI. V gave up 3 bases and J gave up 3 bases, with 8 bases separating them. The CDR3 has 13 amino acids. CDR3 sequence: CASSYIGDYGYTF. CDR3 sequence (DNA): TGTGCCAGCAGTTATATAGGGGACTATGGCTACACCTTC.

The rearrangement uses TRBV7-2 and TRBJ1-5; D is undetermined. The germline CDR1 and CDR2 sequences are SGHTA and FQGNSA. The V end was cut by 2 bases, the J end by 0 bases, with 8 bases between. There are 15 residues in the CDR3. CDR3 nucleotides: TGTGCCAGCAGCTTAATGGCGGATAGCAATCAGCCCCAGCATTTT. This codes for CASSLMADSNQPQHF.

The chain couples TRBV7-8 to TRBJ2-1; 15 bases align to TRBD2. J lost 1 base, V lost 3 bases, and 4 bases had no gene match. Germline loops: CDR1 SGHVS, CDR2 FQNEAQ. This CDR3 has 18 amino acids. CDR3 nucleotide sequence: TGTGCCAGCAGCTTGGGACTAGCGGGGGGTAGGTCCTACAATGAGCAGTTCTTC. This codes for CASSLGLAGGRSYNEQFF. The full variable domain, its missing parts supplied by reference TRBV7-8 and TRBJ2-1, is GAGVSQSPRYKVAKRGQDVALRCDPISGHVSLFWYQQALGQGPEFLTYFQNEAQLDKSGLPSDRFFAERPEGSVSTLKIQRTQQEDSAVYLCASSLGLAGGRSYNEQFFGPGTRLTVL.

The chain recombines TRBV2 with TRBJ1-5; D not certain. This CDR3 comprises 12 residues. V was clipped by 7 bases and J by 3 bases, with 7 bases between them. CDR1 is SNHLY, CDR2 FYNNEI, per germline. The CDR3 spells CASTGDNQPQHF. In DNA form, the CDR3 reads TGTGCCAGCACAGGCGACAATCAGCCCCAGCATTTT.

This chain joins TRBV5-1 and TRBJ1-6; possible D gene TRBD1, 5 bases. The CDR3 runs 14 residues. Germline V gene sequence: CDR1 SGHRS, CDR2 YFSETQ. With 2 bases removed from V and 9 bases from J, the gap between germline ends came to 12 bases. The CDR3 loop is CASSLSQGFSPLHF. DNA of the CDR3: TGCGCCAGCAGCTTAAGCCAGGGATTTTCACCCCTCCACTTT.

This clone was detected only once. The V gene is TRBV28, the J gene TRBJ1-4; D is undetermined. The CDR3 loop spans 15 amino acids. Trimming removed 10 bases at V and 5 bases at J, with 20 bases between. Germline V gene lookup returns CDR1 MDHEN and CDR2 SYDVKM. This chain's CDR3 is CAISRFRGKNEKLFF. The CDR3 coding sequence is TGTGCCATCAGCCGGTTTAGAGGCAAAAATGAAAAACTGTTTTTT. Full variable domain (outside the CDR3, taken from reference TRBV28 and TRBJ1-4): DVKVTQSSRYLVKRTGEKVFLECVQDMDHENMFWYRQDPGLGLRLIYFSYDVKMKEKGDIPEGYSVSREKKERFSLILESASTNQTSMYLCAISRFRGKNEKLFFGSGTQLSVL.

The rearrangement uses TRBV7-9 and TRBJ1-5, with 9 bases that match TRBD1. The length of the CDR3 is 17 residues. CDR1 SEHNR and CDR2 FQNEAQ come from the germline V gene (reference sequence). The junction had 12 bases not matched to a gene; V was cut back by 3 bases and J by 6 bases. The CDR3 here is CASSFGTGNLGRQPQHF. CDR3 coding DNA: TGTGCCAGCAGCTTCGGGACAGGGAACTTAGGCCGTCAGCCCCAGCATTTT.

The chain joins TRBV14 to TRBJ2-3; tentatively, D is TRBD2 (6 bases). Germline V lookup: CDR1 SGHDN, CDR2 FVKESK. Between the trimmed V and J ends, which lost 4 bases and 5 bases, there was a span of 13 bases. The CDR3 extends over 14 amino acids. The CDR3 DNA reads as TGTGCCAGCAGCCTGCGGGGAGCTAGAGATACGCAGTATTTT. Amino acid sequence: CASSLRGARDTQYF.

In the case of this clone: This sample includes further DNA sequences coding for the same CDR3. The chain carries TRBV9 and TRBJ1-1; no definite D call. Trimming shortened V by 0 bases and J by 4 bases, and 7 bases separated the two germline ends. Germline lookup yields CDR1 SGDLS and CDR2 YYNGEE. The CDR3 runs 13 residues. The CDR3 coding sequence is TGTGCCAGCAGCGTAGATCGGGGCACTGAAGCTTTCTTT. Translation gives CASSVDRGTEAFF.

The CDR3 is CSVGTSGSTDTQYF. The DNA of the CDR3 is TGCAGCGTGGGGACTAGCGGTAGCACAGATACGCAGTATTTT. The chain combines TRBV29-1 with TRBJ2-3, with 11 bases identical to TRBD2. Germline lookup yields CDR1 SQVTM and CDR2 ANQGSEA. The junction had 2 bases not matched to a gene; V was cut back by 6 bases and J by 0 bases. The CDR3 is 14 residues long.

The V gene is TRBV6-5, the J gene TRBJ1-3; tentatively, D is TRBD1 (5 bases). This CDR3 is built from 14 residues. With 5 bases removed from V and 2 bases from J, the gap between germline ends came to 10 bases. CDR1 is MNHEY, CDR2 SVGAGI, per germline. CDR3 nucleotide sequence: TGTGCCAGCAGTCCTCCGGGGGCTGGAAACACCATATATTTT. Residues: CASSPPGAGNTIYF.

The rearrangement joins TRBV5-1 to TRBJ1-4; TRBD1 matches at 11 bases. Trimming took 5 bases from V and 7 from J; bases not matched to a gene: 4. The CDR3 totals 14 residues. In germline, CDR1 is SGHRS, CDR2 YFSETQ. Here the CDR3 DNA reads TGCGCCAGCAGAAGGGACAGGGGGTTTGAAAAACTGTTTTTT. Translation: CASRRDRGFEKLFF.

This chain uses TRBV7-2 with TRBJ1-6; D remains ambiguous. CDR3 length: 16 amino acids. V lost 0 bases to trimming and J lost 2 bases, with 8 bases between them. Germline CDR1 SGHTA, CDR2 FQGNSA. The CDR3 nucleotides read TGTGCCAGCAGCTTAGCCTCAGGTCCCTATAATTCACCCCTCCACTTT. Translation gives CASSLASGPYNSPLHF. Variable domain in full (rest from reference TRBV7-2 and TRBJ1-6): GAGVSQSPSNKVTEKGKDVELRCDPISGHTALYWYRQSLGQGLEFLIYFQGNSAPDKSGLPSDRFSAERTGGSVSTLTIQRTQQEDSAVYLCASSLASGPYNSPLHFGNGTRLTVT.

This sequence joins TRBV3-1 (or the pseudogene TRBV3-2) and TRBJ1-2, with unresolved D. Trimming removed 3 bases from V and 0 bases from J, with 8 bases in between. Germline CDR1 reads LGHDT; CDR2 reads YNNKEL (reference sequence). This CDR3 contains 14 residues. DNA for the CDR3: TGTGCCAGCAGCCAGTTAGAGGCTAACTATGGCTACACCTTC. Amino acids: CASSQLEANYGYTF.

V is TRBV29-1 and J is TRBJ2-2; 11 bases match TRBD2. From germline, CDR1 is SQVTM and CDR2 ANQGSEA. The CDR3 runs to 14 residues. The junction had 2 bases not matched to a gene; V was cut back by 2 bases and J by 6 bases. The CDR3 protein is CSVERLAGSGELFF. For the CDR3, the DNA is TGCAGCGTTGAAAGACTAGCGGGATCCGGGGAGCTGTTTTTT.

The V gene is TRBV4-2, the J gene TRBJ1-2; D remains unclear. The CDR3 loop spans 15 amino acids. Trimming removed 0 bases from V and 7 bases from J, with 15 bases in between. CDR1 and CDR2 (germline): LGHNA, YNFKEQ. The CDR3 region has the DNA TGTGCCAGCAGCCAAGAAGCGTTGCGCCTAAGTGGCTACACCTTC. Translating gives CASSQEALRLSGYTF.

The CDR3 region has the DNA TGTGCCACCAGTGACTTTACCACGGATGGCTACACCTTC. This gives the protein CATSDFTTDGYTF. The chain is built from TRBV24-1 and TRBJ1-2, with unresolved D. Deletions cut 4 bases from V and 6 bases from J, with 11 bases between. CDR3 length equals 13 residues. Germline V CDR1 and CDR2: KGHDR, SFDVKD.

The V call is TRBV19, the J call TRBJ2-7, with a tentative D call TRBD2 (6 bases). Germline loops: CDR1 LNHDA, CDR2 SQIVND (reference sequence). Trimming pared 3 bases from V and 3 bases from J, leaving 15 bases between. This CDR3 is built from 15 residues. CDR3 sequence (DNA): TGTGCCAGTAGTATTCGGAGGGAAGGAAGCTACGAGCAGTACTTC. Residues: CASSIRREGSYEQYF.

The table lists this clone with a count of one. The chain carries TRBV29-1 and TRBJ1-1; D is possibly TRBD1 (5 bases). Trimming removed 3 bases from V and 0 bases from J, with 8 bases in between. Per the germline V gene, CDR1 is SQVTM and CDR2 is ANQGSEA. The CDR3 consists of 13 residues. This chain's CDR3 is CSVDGGMNTEAFF. The DNA for the CDR3 is TGCAGCGTTGACGGGGGTATGAACACTGAAGCTTTCTTT.